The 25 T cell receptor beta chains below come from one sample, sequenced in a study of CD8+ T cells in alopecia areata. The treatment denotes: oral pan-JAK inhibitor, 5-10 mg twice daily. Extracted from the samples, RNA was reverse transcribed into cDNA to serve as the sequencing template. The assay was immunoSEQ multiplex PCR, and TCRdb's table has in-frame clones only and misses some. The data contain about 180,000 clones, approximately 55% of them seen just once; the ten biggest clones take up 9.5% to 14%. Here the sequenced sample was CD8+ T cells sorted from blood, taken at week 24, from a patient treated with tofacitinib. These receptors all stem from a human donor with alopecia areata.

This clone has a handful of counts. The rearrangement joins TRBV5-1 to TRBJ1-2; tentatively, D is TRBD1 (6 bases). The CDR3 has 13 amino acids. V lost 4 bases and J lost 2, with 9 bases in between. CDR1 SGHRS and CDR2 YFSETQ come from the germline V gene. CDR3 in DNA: TGCGCCAGCAGCGCCGGACAGAACTATGGCTACACCTTC. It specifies CASSAGQNYGYTF.

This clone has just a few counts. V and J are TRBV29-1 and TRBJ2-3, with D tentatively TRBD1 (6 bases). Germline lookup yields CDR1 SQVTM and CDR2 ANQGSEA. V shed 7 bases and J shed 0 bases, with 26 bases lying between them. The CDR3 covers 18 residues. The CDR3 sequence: CSGLLNRVPGTSTDTQYF. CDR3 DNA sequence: TGCAGCGGCCTCCTAAACAGGGTTCCGGGAACAAGCACAGATACGCAGTATTTT.

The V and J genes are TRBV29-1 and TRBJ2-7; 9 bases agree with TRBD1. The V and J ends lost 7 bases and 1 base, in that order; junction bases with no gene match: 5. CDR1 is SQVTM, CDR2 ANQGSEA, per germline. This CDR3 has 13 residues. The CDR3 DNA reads TGCAGCGCCCGGGACAGGGATTCCTACGAGCAGTACTTC. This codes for CSARDRDSYEQYF.

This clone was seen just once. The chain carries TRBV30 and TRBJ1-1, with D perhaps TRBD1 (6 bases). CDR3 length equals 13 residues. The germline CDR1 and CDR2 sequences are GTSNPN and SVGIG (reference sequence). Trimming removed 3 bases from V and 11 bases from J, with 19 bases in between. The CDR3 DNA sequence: TGTGCCTGGAGCCAAGGGACACTTCGGGTGGCTTTCTTT. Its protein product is CAWSQGTLRVAFF.

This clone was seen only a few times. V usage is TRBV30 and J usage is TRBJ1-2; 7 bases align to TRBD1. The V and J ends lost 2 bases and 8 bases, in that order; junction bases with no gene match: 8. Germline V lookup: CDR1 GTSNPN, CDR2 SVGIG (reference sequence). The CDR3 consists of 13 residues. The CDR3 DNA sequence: TGTGCCTGGAGTTCGATAGGGACAGACGGCTACACCTTC. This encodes CAWSSIGTDGYTF. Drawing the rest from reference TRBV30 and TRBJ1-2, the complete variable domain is SQTIHQWPATLVQPVGSPLSLECTVEGTSNPNLYWYRQAAGRGLQLLFYSVGIGQISSEVPQNLSASRPQDRQFILSSKKLLLSDSGFYLCAWSSIGTDGYTFGSGTRLTVV.

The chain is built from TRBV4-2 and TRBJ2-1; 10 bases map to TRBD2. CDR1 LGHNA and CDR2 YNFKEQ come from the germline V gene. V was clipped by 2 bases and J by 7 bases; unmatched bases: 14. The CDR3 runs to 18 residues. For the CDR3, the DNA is TGTGCCAGCAGCCAATACGGACCCCCTAGCGGGGGCCCGAATGAGCAGTTCTTC. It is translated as CASSQYGPPSGGPNEQFF.

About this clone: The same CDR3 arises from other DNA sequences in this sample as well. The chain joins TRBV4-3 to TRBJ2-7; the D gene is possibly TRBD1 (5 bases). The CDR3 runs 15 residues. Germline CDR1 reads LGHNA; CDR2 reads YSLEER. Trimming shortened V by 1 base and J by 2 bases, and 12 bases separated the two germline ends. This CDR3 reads CASSQGTTSAYEQYF. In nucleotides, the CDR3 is TGCGCCAGCAGCCAAGGGACAACCAGCGCCTACGAGCAGTACTTC.

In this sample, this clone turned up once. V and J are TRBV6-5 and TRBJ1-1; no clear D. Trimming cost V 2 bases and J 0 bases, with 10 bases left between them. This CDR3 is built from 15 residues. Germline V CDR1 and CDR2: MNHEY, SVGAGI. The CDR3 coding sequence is TGTGCCAGCAGTTACGACGCTCAGGTGAACACTGAAGCTTTCTTT. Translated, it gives CASSYDAQVNTEAFF.

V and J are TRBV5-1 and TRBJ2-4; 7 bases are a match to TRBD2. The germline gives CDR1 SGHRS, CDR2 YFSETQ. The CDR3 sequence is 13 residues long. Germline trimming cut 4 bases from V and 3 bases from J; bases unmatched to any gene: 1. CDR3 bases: TGCGCCAGCAGCCGGACTAGCAAAAACATTCAGTACTTC. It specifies CASSRTSKNIQYF.

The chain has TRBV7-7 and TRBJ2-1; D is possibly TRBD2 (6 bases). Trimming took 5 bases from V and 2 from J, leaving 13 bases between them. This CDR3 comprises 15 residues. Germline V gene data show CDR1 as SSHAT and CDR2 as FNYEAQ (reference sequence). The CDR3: CASSRSGGPYNEQFF. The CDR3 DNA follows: TGTGCCAGCAGCCGTAGCGGAGGCCCCTACAATGAGCAGTTCTTC.

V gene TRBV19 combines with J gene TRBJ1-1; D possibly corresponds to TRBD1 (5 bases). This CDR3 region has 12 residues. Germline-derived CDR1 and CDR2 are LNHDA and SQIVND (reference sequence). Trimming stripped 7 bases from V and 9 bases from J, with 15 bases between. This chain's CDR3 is CASKGEDPQAFF. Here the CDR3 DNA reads TGTGCCAGTAAAGGGGAGGATCCTCAAGCTTTCTTT.

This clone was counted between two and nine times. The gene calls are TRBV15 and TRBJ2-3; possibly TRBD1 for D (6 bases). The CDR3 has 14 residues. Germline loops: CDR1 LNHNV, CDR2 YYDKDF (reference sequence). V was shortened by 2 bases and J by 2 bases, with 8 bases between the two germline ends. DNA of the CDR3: TGTGCCACCAGCAGACAGGGGCTCACAGATACGCAGTATTTT. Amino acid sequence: CATSRQGLTDTQYF.

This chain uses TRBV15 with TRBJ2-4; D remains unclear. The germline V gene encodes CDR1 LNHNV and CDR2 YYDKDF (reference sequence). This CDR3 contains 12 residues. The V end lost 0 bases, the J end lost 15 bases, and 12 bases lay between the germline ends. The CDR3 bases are TGTGCCACCAGCAGAGAAAACGGATGGAGGTACTTC. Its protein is CATSRENGWRYF. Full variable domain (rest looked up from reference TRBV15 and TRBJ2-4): DAMVIQNPRYQVTQFGKPVTLSCSQTLNHNVMYWYQQKSSQAPKLLFHYYDKDFNNEADTPDNFQSRRPNTSFCFLDIRSPGLGDTAMYLCATSRENGWRYFGAGTRLSVL.

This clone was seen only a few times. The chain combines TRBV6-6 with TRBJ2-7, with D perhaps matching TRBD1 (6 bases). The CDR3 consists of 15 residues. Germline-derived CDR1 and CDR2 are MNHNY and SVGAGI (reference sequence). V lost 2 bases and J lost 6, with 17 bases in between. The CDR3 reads CASSYPERGSAEQYF. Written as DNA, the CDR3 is TGTGCCAGCAGTTACCCGGAAAGGGGGTCGGCCGAGCAGTACTTC.

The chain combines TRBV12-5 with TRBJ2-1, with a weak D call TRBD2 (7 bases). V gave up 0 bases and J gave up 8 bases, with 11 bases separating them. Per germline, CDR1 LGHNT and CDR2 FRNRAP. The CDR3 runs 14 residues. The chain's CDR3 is CASGLVGGADEQFF. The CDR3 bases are TGTGCTAGTGGTTTGGTAGGGGGGGCCGATGAGCAGTTCTTC. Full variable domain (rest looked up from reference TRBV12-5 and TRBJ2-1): DARVTQTPRHKVTEMGQEVTMRCQPILGHNTVFWYRQTMMQGLELLAYFRNRAPLDDSGMPKDRFSAEMPDATLATLKIQPSEPRDSAVYFCASGLVGGADEQFFGPGTRLTVL.

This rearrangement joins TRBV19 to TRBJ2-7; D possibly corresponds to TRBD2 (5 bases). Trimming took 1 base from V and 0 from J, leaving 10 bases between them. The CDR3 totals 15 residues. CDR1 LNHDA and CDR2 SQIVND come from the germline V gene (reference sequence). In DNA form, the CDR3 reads TGTGCCAGTAGTATAGGGACTCCCAGCTCCTACGAGCAGTACTTC. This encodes CASSIGTPSSYEQYF.

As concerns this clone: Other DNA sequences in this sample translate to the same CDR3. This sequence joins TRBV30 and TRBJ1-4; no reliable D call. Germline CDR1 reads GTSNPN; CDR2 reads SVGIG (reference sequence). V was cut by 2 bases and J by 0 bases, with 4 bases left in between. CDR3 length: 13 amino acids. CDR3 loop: CAWSLSTNEKLFF. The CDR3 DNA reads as TGTGCCTGGAGTCTGTCAACTAATGAAAAACTGTTTTTT.

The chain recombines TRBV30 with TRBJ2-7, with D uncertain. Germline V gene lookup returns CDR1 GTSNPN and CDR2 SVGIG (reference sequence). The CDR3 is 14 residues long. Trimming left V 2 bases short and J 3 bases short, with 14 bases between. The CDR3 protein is CAWSTNPQFYEQYF. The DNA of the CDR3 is TGTGCCTGGAGTACGAACCCACAGTTCTACGAGCAGTACTTC.

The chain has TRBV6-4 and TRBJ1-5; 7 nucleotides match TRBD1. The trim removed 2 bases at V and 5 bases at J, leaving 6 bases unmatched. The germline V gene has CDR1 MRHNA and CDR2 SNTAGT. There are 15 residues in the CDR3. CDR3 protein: CASSDRDSSHQPQHF. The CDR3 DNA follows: TGTGCCAGCAGTGACCGGGACAGTAGTCATCAGCCCCAGCATTTT.

CDR3 sequence reads: CASSPPTGEETQYF. The CDR3 DNA is TGCGCCAGCAGCCCCCCGACAGGGGAAGAGACCCAGTACTTC. The V and J genes are TRBV5-1 and TRBJ2-5; the match to TRBD1 covers 8 bases. The V gene's germline CDR1 is SGHRS and CDR2 YFSETQ. CDR3 size: 14 residues. V dropped 4 bases and J dropped 3; count of bases not matched to a gene: 5.

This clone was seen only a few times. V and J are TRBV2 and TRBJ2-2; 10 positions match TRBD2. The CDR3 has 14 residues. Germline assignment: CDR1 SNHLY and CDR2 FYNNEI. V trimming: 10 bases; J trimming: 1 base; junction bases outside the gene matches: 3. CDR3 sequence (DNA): TGTGCCACCGTAGCGGGGGGGAACACCGGGGAGCTGTTTTTT. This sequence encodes CATVAGGNTGELFF.

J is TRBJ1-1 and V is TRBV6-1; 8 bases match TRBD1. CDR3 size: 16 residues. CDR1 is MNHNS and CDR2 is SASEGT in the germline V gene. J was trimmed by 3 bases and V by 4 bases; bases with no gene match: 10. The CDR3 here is CASSAIQGVEDTEAFF. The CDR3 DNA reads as TGTGCCAGCAGTGCCATACAGGGGGTCGAGGACACTGAAGCTTTCTTT.

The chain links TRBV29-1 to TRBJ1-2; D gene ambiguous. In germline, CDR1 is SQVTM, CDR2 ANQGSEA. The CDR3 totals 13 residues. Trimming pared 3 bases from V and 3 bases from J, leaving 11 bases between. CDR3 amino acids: CSVEYRGDYGYTF. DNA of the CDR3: TGCAGCGTTGAGTATCGGGGTGACTATGGCTACACCTTC.

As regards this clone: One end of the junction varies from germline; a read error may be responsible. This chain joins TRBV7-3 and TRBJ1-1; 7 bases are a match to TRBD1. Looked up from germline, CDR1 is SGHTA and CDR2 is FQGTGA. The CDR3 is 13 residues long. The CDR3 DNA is TGTGCCAGCAGCTTGACAGGGAACGCTGAAGCTTTCTTT. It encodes CASSLTGNAEAFF.

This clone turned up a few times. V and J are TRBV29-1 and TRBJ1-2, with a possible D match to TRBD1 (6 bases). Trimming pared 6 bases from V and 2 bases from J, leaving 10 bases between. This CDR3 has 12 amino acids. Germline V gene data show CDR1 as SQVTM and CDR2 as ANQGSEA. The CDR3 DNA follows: TGCAGCGTAAATGGACAGAACTATGGCTACACCTTC. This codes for CSVNGQNYGYTF.